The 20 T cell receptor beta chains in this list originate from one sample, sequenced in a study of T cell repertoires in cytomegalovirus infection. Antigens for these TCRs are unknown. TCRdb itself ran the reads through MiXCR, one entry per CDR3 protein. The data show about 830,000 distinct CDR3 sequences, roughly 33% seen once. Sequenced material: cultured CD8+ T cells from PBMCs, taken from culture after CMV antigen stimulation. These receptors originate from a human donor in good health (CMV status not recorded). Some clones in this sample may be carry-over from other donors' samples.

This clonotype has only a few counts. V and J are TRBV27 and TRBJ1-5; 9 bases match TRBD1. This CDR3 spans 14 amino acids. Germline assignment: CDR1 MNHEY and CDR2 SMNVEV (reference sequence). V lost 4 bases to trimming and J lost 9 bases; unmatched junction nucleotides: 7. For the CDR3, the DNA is TGTGCCAGCAGTTCCCGGGACAGGGTGGGGCCCCAGCATTTT. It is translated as CASSSRDRVGPQHF.

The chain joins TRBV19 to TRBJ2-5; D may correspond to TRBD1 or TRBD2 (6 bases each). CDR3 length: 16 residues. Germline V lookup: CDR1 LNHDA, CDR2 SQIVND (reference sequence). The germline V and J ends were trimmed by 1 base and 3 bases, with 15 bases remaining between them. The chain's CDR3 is CASSIVRGPPEETQYF. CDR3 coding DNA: TGTGCCAGTAGTATAGTACGGGGGCCCCCAGAAGAGACCCAGTACTTC.

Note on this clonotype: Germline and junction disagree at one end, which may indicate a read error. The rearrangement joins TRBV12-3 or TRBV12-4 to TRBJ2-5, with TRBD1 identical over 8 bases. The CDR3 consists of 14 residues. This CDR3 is CVSTMDRARETQYF. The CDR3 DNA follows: TGTGTCAGCACCATGGACAGGGCGAGAGAGACCCAGTACTTC.

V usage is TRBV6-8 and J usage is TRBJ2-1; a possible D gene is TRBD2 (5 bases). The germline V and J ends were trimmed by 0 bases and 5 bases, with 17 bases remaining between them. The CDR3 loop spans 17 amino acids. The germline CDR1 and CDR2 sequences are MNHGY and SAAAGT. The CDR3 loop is CASSYSNGRAWDNEQFF. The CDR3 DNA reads TGTGCCAGCAGTTACTCGAATGGGCGGGCCTGGGACAATGAGCAGTTCTTC.

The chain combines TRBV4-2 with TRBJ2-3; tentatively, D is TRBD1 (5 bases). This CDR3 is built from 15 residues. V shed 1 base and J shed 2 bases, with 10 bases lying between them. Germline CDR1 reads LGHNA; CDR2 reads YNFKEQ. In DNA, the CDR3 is TGTGCCAGCAGCCAAGGATTAGGGGCCACAGATACGCAGTATTTT. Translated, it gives CASSQGLGATDTQYF.

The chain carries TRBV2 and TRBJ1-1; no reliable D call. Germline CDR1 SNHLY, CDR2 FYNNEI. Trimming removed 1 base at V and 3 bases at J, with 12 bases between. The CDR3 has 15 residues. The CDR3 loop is CASSEVGRPDTEAFF. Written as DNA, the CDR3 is TGTGCCAGCAGTGAAGTAGGCAGACCGGACACTGAAGCTTTCTTT.

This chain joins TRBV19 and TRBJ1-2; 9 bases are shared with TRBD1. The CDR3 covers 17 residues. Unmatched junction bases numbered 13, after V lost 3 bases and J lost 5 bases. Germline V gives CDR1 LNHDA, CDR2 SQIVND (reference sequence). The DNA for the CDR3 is TGTGCCAGTAGTATGGCGATGGACAGGGGACTTTTTTATGGCTACACCTTC. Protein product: CASSMAMDRGLFYGYTF.

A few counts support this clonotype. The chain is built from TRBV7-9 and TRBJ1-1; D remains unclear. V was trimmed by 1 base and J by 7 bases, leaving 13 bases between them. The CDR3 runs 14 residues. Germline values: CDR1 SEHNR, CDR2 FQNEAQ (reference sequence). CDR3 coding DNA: TGTGCCAGCAGCTTAGGTCCTGGTGGTTTTGAAGCTTTCTTT. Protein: CASSLGPGGFEAFF. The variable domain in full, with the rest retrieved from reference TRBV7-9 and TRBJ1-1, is DTGVSQNPRHKITKRGQNVTFRCDPISEHNRLYWYRQTLGQGPEFLTYFQNEAQLEKSRLLSDRFSAERPKGSFSTLEIQRTEQGDSAMYLCASSLGPGGFEAFFGQGTRLTVV.

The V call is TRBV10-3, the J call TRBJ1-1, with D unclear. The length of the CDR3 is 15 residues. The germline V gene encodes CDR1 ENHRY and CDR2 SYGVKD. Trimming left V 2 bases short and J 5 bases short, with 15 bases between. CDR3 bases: TGTGCCATCAGTGAGCGTAGTTTCAAGGGTACTGAAGCTTTCTTT. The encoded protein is CAISERSFKGTEAFF.

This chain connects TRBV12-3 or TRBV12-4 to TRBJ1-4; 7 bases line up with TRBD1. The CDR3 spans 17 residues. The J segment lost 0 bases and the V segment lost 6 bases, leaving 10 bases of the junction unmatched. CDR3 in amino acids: CASSQTGLGATNEKLFF. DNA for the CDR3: TGTGCCAGCAGCCAGACAGGGTTGGGAGCAACTAATGAAAAACTGTTTTTT.

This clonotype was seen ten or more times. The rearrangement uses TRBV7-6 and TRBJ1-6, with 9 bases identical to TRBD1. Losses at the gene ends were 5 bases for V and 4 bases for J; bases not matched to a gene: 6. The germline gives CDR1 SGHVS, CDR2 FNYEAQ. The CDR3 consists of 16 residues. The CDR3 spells CASSPGQGMYNSPLHF. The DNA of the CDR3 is TGTGCCAGCAGCCCCGGACAGGGGATGTATAATTCACCCCTCCACTTT.

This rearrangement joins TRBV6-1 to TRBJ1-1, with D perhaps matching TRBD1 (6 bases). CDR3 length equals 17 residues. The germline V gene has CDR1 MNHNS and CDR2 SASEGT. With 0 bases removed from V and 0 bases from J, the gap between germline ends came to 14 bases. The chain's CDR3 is CASSEAPLRGMNTEAFF. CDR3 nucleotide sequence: TGTGCCAGCAGTGAAGCACCCCTCAGGGGCATGAACACTGAAGCTTTCTTT.

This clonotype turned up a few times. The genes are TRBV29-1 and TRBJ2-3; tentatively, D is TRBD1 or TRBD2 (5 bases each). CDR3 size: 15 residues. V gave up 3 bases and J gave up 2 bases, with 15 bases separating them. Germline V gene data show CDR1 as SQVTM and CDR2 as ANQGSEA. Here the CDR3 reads CSVDGTQVPTDTQYF. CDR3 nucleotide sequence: TGCAGCGTTGATGGGACGCAGGTCCCCACAGATACGCAGTATTTT.

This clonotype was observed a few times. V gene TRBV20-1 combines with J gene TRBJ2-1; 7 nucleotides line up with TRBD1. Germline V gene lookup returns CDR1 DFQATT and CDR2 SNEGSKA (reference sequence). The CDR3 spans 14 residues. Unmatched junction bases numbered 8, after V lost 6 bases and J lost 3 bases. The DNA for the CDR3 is TGCAGTGCAACCGGACAGGAGAACTACAATGAGCAGTTCTTC. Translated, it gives CSATGQENYNEQFF.

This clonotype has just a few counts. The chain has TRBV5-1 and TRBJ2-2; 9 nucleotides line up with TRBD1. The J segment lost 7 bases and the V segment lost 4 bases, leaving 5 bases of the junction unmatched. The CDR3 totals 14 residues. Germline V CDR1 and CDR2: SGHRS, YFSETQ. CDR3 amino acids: CASSLGQGNGELFF. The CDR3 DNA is TGCGCCAGCAGCCTGGGACAGGGTAACGGGGAGCTGTTTTTT.

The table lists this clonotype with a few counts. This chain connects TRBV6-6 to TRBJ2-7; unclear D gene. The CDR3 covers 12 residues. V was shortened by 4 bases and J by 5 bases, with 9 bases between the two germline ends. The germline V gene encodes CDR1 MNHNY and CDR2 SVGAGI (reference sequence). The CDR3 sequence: CASSFEGNEQYV. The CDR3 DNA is TGTGCCAGCAGTTTCGAAGGTAACGAGCAGTACGTC.

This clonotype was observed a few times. The CDR3 loop is CASSFGAPETQYF. The CDR3 region has the DNA TGTGCCAGCAGCTTCGGGGCGCCAGAGACCCAGTACTTC. The chain uses TRBV5-4 and TRBJ2-5; D possibly uses TRBD1 or TRBD2 (5 bases each). CDR1 and CDR2 from the germline V gene are SGHNT and YYREEE (reference sequence). CDR3 length: 13 residues. The V end lost 2 bases, the J end lost 4 bases, and 9 bases lay between the germline ends.

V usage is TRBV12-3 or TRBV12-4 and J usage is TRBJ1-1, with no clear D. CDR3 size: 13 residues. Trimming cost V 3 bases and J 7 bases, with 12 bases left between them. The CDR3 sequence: CASSFGFTGEAFF. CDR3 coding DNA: TGTGCCAGCAGTTTTGGGTTCACCGGTGAAGCTTTCTTT.

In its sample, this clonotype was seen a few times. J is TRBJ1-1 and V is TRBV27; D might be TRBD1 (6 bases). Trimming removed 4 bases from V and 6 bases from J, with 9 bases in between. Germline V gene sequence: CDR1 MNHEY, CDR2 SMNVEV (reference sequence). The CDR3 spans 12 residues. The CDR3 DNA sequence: TGTGCCAGCAGTTCGGGACATTCTGAAGCTTTCTTT. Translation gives CASSSGHSEAFF.

Here the CDR3 DNA reads TGTGCCAGCATCCTTACAAGGGGGGGCAATAATTCACCCCTCCACTTT. It encodes CASILTRGGNNSPLHF. This chain connects TRBV7-9 to TRBJ1-6; TRBD1 is a possible D gene (6 bases). Germline V CDR1 and CDR2: SEHNR, FQNEAQ (reference sequence). V shed 7 bases and J shed 5 bases, with 18 bases lying between them. CDR3 length equals 16 residues.